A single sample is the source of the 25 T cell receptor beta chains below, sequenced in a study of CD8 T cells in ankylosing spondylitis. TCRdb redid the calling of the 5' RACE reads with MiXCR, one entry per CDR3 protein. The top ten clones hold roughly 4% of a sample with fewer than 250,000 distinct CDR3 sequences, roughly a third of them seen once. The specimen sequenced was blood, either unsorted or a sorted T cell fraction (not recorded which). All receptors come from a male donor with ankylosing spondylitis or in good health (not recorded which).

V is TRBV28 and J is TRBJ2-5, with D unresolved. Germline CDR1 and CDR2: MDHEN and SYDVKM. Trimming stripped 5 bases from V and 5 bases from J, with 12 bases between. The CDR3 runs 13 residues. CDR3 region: CASSVPQLETQYF. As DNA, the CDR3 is TGTGCCAGCAGTGTACCACAATTGGAGACCCAGTACTTC.

CDR3 loop: CASSRAGDQPQHF. As DNA, the CDR3 is TGTGCCAGCAGTAGGGCCGGGGATCAGCCCCAGCATTTT. The chain couples TRBV12-3 or TRBV12-4 to TRBJ1-5, with D uncertain. The V end was cut by 5 bases, the J end by 5 bases, with 10 bases between. This CDR3 has 13 residues.

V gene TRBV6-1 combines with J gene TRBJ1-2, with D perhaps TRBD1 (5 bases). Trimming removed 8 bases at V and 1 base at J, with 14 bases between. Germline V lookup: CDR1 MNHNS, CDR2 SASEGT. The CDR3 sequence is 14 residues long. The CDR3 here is CASALVGLNYGYTF. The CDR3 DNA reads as TGTGCCAGCGCCTTGGTGGGACTTAACTATGGCTACACCTTC.

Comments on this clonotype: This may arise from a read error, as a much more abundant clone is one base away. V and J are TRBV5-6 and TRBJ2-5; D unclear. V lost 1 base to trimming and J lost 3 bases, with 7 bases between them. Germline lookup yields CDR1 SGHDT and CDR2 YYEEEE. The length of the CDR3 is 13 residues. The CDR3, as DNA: TGTGCCAGCAGCTTGACGGTAAAAGAGACCCAGTACTTC. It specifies CASSLTVKETQYF.

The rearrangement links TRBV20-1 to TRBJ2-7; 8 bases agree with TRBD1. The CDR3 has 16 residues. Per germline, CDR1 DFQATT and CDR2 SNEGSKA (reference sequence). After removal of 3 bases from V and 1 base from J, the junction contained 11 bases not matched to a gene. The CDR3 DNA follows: TGCAGTGCTAGTGATCCGGGGGACAGGCTATCCTACGAGCAGTACTTC. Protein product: CSASDPGDRLSYEQYF.

Written as DNA, the CDR3 is TGTGCCAGCAGCTTTAACGCCCAGGGGGGAAAACTGTTTTTT. This codes for CASSFNAQGGKLFF. The chain is built from TRBV7-8 and TRBJ1-4, with 7 bases identical to TRBD1. CDR1 is SGHVS and CDR2 is FQNEAQ in the germline V gene. The CDR3 loop spans 14 amino acids. V was clipped by 3 bases and J by 10 bases; unmatched bases: 8.

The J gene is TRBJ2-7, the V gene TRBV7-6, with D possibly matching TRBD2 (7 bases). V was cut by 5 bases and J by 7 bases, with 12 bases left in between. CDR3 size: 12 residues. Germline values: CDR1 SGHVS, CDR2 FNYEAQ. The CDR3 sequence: CASSRGGVEQYF. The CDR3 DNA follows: TGTGCCAGCAGCAGGGGGGGGGTTGAGCAGTACTTC. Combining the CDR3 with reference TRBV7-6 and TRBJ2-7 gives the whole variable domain GAGVSQSPRYKVTKRGQDVALRCDPISGHVSLYWYRQALGQGPEFLTYFNYEAQQDKSGLPNDRFSAERPEGSISTLTIQRTEQRDSAMYRCASSRGGVEQYFGPGTRLTVT.

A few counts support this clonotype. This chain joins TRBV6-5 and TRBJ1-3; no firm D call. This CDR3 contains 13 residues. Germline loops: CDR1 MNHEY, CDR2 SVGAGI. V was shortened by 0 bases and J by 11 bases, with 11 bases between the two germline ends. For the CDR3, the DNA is TGTGCCAGCAGTTACTCTGTTGGGTCCCCCATATATTTT. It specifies CASSYSVGSPIYF.

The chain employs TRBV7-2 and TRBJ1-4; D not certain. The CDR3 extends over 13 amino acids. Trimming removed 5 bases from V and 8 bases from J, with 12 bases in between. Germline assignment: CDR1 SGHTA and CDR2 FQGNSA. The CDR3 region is CASSPPVEEKLFF. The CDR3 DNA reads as TGTGCCAGCAGCCCCCCCGTAGAGGAAAAACTGTTTTTT. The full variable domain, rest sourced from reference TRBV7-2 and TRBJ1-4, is GAGVSQSPSNKVTEKGKDVELRCDPISGHTALYWYRQSLGQGLEFLIYFQGNSAPDKSGLPSDRFSAERTGGSVSTLTIQRTQQEDSAVYLCASSPPVEEKLFFGSGTQLSVL.

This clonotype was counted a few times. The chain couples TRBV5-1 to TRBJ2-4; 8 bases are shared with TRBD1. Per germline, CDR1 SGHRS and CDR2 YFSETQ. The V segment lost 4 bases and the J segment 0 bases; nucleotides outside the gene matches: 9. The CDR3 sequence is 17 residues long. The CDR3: CASSGYQGALAKNIQYF. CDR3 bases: TGCGCCAGCAGCGGCTACCAGGGGGCCCTAGCCAAAAACATTCAGTACTTC.

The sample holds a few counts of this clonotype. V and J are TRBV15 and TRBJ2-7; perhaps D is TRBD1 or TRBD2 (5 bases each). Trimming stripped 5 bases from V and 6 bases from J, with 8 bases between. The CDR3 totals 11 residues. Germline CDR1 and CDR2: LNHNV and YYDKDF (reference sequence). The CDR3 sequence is CATSGGIEQYF. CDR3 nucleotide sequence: TGTGCCACCAGCGGGGGTATCGAGCAGTACTTC.

The CDR3 spells CASSRDSGYEQYF. The CDR3 DNA reads as TGTGCCAGCTCCCGGGATAGCGGCTACGAGCAGTACTTC. The V and J genes are TRBV18 and TRBJ2-7, with D tentatively TRBD2 (6 bases). The CDR3 runs to 13 residues. Germline V gene data show CDR1 as KGHSH and CDR2 as LQKENI. Trimming removed 6 bases from V and 3 bases from J, with 12 bases in between.

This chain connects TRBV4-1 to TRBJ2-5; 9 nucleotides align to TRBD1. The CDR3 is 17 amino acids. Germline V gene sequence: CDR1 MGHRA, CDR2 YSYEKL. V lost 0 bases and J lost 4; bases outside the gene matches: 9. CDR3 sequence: CASSQEGAGQGSETQYF. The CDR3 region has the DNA TGCGCCAGCAGCCAAGAAGGGGCGGGACAGGGCTCAGAGACCCAGTACTTC.

In DNA form, the CDR3 reads TGCGCCAGCAGGACTAGCGGACAAGATACGCAGTATTTT. Residues: CASRTSGQDTQYF. The J gene is TRBJ2-3, the V gene TRBV5-1, with 9 bases aligning to TRBD2. This CDR3 contains 13 residues. Germline V gene data show CDR1 as SGHRS and CDR2 as YFSETQ. Trimming cost V 5 bases and J 5 bases; bases outside gene matches: 3.

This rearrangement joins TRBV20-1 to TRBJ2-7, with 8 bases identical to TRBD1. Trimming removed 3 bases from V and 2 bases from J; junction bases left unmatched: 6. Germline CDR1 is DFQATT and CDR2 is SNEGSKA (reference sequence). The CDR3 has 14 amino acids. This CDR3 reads CSASDRGETYEQYF. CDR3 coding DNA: TGCAGTGCTAGCGACAGGGGCGAAACCTACGAGCAGTACTTC.

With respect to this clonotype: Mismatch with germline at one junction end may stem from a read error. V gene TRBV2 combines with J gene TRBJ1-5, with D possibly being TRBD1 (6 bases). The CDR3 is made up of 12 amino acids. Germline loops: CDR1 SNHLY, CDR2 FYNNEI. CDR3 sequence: CASSEAGGALNF. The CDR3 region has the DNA TGTGCCAGCAGTGAAGCCGGGGGCGCGTTAAATTTT.

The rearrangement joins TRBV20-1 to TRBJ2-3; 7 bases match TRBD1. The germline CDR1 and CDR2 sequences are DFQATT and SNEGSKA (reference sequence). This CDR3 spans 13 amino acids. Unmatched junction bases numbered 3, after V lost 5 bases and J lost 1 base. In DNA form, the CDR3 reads TGCAGTGCTGGGGACAGACGCACAGATACGCAGTATTTT. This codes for CSAGDRRTDTQYF.

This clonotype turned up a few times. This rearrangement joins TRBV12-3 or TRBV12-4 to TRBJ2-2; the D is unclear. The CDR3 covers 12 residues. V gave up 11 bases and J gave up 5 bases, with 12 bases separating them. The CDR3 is CASRIVTGELFF. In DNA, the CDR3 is TGTGCCTCTAGAATAGTAACCGGGGAGCTGTTTTTT.

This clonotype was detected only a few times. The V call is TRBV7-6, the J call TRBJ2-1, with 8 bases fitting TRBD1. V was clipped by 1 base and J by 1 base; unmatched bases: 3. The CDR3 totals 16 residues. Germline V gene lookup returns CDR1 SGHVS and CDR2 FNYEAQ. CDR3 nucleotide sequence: TGTGCCAGCAGCTTAGTTACAGGGGGGTCCTACAATGAGCAGTTCTTC. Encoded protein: CASSLVTGGSYNEQFF.

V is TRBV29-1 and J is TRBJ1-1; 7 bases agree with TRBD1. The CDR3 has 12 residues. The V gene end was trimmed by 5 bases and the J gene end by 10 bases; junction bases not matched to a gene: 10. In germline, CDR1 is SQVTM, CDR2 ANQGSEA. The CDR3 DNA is TGCAGCGTTATGTTACAGGGGCCGGGAGCTTTCTTT. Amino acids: CSVMLQGPGAFF.

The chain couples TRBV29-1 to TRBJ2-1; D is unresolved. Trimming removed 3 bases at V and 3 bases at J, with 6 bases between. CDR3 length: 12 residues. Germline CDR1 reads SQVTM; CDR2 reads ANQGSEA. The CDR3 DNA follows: TGCAGCGTTGATCCCAGCTACAATGAGCAGTTCTTC. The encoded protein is CSVDPSYNEQFF.

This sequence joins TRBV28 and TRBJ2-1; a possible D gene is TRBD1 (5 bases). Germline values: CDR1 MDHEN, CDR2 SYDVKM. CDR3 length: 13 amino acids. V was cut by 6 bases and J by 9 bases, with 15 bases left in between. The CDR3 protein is CASSLDSGGEQFF. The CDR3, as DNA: TGTGCCAGCAGCCTAGACAGTGGCGGTGAGCAGTTCTTC.

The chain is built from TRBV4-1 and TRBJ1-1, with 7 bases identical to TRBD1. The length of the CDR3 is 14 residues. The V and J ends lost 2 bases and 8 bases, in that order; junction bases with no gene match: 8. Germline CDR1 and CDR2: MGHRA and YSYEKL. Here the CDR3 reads CASSQHRTGSEAFF. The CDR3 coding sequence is TGCGCCAGCAGCCAACACCGGACAGGCTCGGAAGCTTTCTTT.

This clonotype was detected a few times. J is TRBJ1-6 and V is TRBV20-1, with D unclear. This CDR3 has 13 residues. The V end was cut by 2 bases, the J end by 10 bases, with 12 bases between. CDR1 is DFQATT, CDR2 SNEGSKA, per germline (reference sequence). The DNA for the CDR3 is TGCAGTGCTAGAAGGGAAAGAGGCTCACCCCTCCACTTT. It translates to CSARRERGSPLHF.

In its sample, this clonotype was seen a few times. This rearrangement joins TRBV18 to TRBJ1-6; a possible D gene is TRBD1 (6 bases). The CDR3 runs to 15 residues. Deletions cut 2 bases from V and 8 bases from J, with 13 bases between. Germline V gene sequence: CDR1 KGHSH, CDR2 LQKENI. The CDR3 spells CASSPSSGDYSPLHF. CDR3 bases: TGTGCCAGCTCACCATCGTCAGGGGACTATTCACCCCTCCACTTT.